The sample holds many counts of the clone carrying this T cell receptor (beta chain). Its antigen is not identified. These data come from a study of blood T cells in healthy people across ages. Study results and caveats: Donor CMV status, an unknown factor, possibly confounded changes in expanded clonotypes. Naive CD4+ cells and diversity were both higher in long-lived donors than in aged donors.

In germline, CDR1 is MGHDK, CDR2 SYGVNS. Trimming at V came to 3 bases and at J to 2 bases, leaving 7 bases not matched to a gene. This CDR3 is 15 amino acids long. A second PCR of about 7 to 11 cycles used a sample-barcoded 5' primer and a J-beta primer mix. MiXCR, applied by TCRdb to the 5' RACE reads, yields one record per CDR3 protein. Seen here are some 900,000 distinct CDR3 sequences, under 30% observed once, and the top ten hold roughly 17%. The V call is TRBV25-1, the J call TRBJ2-7; 7 bases fit TRBD1. The sequencing sample was made of blood. The sequence came from a woman of 80 years or more in good health. CDR3 loop: CASSDSYRGTYEQYF. The CDR3 DNA is TGTGCCAGCAGTGACTCTTACAGGGGAACCTACGAGCAGTACTTC.